These T cell receptor beta chains were read from a single sample in a study of shared clonotypes between healthy human individuals. TCRdb keeps only in-frame clones here, not all; method: immunoSEQ multiplex PCR. The data show more than 2,000,000 clones, roughly 93% seen once. The sample comprised naive CD4+ T cells from PBMCs. The receptors were gathered from a man younger than 35 in good health. Some clones in this sample may be carry-over from other donors' samples. Each CDR3 is given with its conserved first and last residue. The D gene is left open where the match is weak. Rows may omit the clone size; those that give it use once, few, many or a size class.

abundance	j_gene	v_gene	d_gene	CDR3nt	CDR3aa
.	TRBJ1-4	TRBV18	.	TGTGCCAGCTCACCGTCGAGGGGATCAGGTGAAAAACTGTTTTTT	CASSPSRGSGEKLFF
.	TRBJ1-1	TRBV5-1	TRBD1	TGCGCCAGCAGCTCGACAGGGATGAACACTGAAGCTTTCTTT	CASSSTGMNTEAFF
.	TRBJ2-1	TRBV23-1	TRBD1	TGCGCCCGCAGGTCGGACAGGGCGGATGAGCAGTTCTTC	CARRSDRADEQFF
.	TRBJ1-5	TRBV4-2	.	TGTGCCAGCAGCCAAGCGGGTCAGGGCGGGAATCAGCCCCAGCATTTT	CASSQAGQGGNQPQHF
.	TRBJ1-2	TRBV4-2	.	TGTGCCAGCAGCCAAGAGAAGCTGACGTGGGGCTACACCTTC	CASSQEKLTWGYTF
.	TRBJ2-2	TRBV29-1	TRBD2	TGCAGCGTTGGACCGGGACTAGCGGGAGTTGGCACCACCGGGGAGCTGTTTTTT	CSVGPGLAGVGTTGELFF
few	TRBJ1-3	TRBV7-9	TRBD1	TGTGCCAGCAGCCGACAGGGGCGGGGAGGAAACACCATATATTTT	CASSRQGRGGNTIYF
.	TRBJ2-7	TRBV28	TRBD2	TGTGCCAGCAGTTCTCCGACTAGCGGGAGTTACGAGCAGTACTTC	CASSSPTSGSYEQYF
few	TRBJ1-3	TRBV2	.	TGTGCCAGCAGCCTGGTGGGTCTGATCACATCTGGAAACACCATATATTTT	CASSLVGLITSGNTIYF
.	TRBJ1-4	TRBV5-1	.	TGCGCCAGCAGCTTGGAGGGGACCGCCGGTGAAAAACTGTTTTTT	CASSLEGTAGEKLFF
.	TRBJ2-7	TRBV5-1	TRBD2	TGCGCCAGCACTCTCCAGGCAGGGCGGGAGGGATTCTACGAGCAGTACTTC	CASTLQAGREGFYEQYF
.	TRBJ1-2	TRBV28	.	TGTGCCAGCGAAACCGGGACAAAAATCTATGGCTACACCTTC	CASETGTKIYGYTF
.	TRBJ1-2	TRBV30	.	TGTGCCTGGAGAGACCAGACAGGACCTGCTATCTATGGCTACACCTTC	CAWRDQTGPAIYGYTF
.	TRBJ2-7	TRBV5-1	TRBD2	TGCGCCAGCAGCTTGGCCGGAGGGGAGGGGTACGAGCAGTACTTC	CASSLAGGEGYEQYF
.	TRBJ1-2	TRBV19	.	TGTGCCAGTAGTAAACAGGGTATAACTAACTATGGCTACACCTTC	CASSKQGITNYGYTF
.	TRBJ2-7	TRBV27	TRBD2	TGTGCCAGCAGTCCTCAGGGACTAGCGGGCTTAACCTACGAGCAGTACTTC	CASSPQGLAGLTYEQYF
.	TRBJ2-7	TRBV5-1	.	TGCGCCAGCAGCTTGGGCTACAGGGAAAACGAGCAGTACTTC	CASSLGYRENEQYF
.	TRBJ2-7	TRBV9	.	TGTGCCAGCAGCGTAGGTGGGGGCAGCCCGTACGAGCAGTACTTC	CASSVGGGSPYEQYF
.	TRBJ2-2	TRBV5-1	.	TGCGCCAGCAGCCCGAGGGTGCTACTCACCGGGGAGCTGTTTTTT	CASSPRVLLTGELFF
.	TRBJ1-5	TRBV30	.	TGTGCCTGGAGTGCCCAGGGCAATCAGCCCCAGCATTTT	CAWSAQGNQPQHF
.	TRBJ1-5	TRBV5-4	.	TGTGCCAGCAGCTCCTGGGGTCGCAATCAGCCCCAGCATTTT	CASSSWGRNQPQHF
.	TRBJ2-3	TRBV2	.	TGTGCCAGCGGACCCGATACGCAGTATTTT	CASGPDTQYF
.	TRBJ2-7	TRBV6-1	.	TGTGCCAGCAGTGAACGAATGGGACAAGCTGCCTACGAGCAGTACTTC	CASSERMGQAAYEQYF
.	TRBJ2-4	TRBV29-1	TRBD1	TGCAGCGTTAACGACAGGGGGCTAGCCAAAAACATTCAGTACTTC	CSVNDRGLAKNIQYF
.	TRBJ1-2	TRBV13	TRBD1	TGTGCCAGCAGCCCGGACAGGGGGGTTGGCTACACCTTC	CASSPDRGVGYTF
.	TRBJ1-2	TRBV28	.	TGTGCCAGCAGTCCACCAGCAGGGTTCGGAGGCTACACCTTC	CASSPPAGFGGYTF
.	TRBJ1-2	TRBV4-2	.	TGTGCCAGCAGCCAAAACCGGGACCGCTATGGCTACACCTTC	CASSQNRDRYGYTF
.	TRBJ1-3	TRBV28	TRBD1	TGTGCCAGCAGGGCCCCCGGGACAGGGGGAAACACCATATATTTT	CASRAPGTGGNTIYF
once	TRBJ2-3	TRBV29-1	TRBD2	TGCAGCGACCAGCGGGAGTACGGAGATACGCAGTATTTT	CSDQREYGDTQYF
.	TRBJ2-6	TRBV5-4	TRBD1	TGTGCCAGCAGCTTACTTCGGACAGGGGGTTCTGGGGCCAACGTCCTGACTTTC	CASSLLRTGGSGANVLTF
.	TRBJ1-2	TRBV5-6	.	TGTGCCAGCAGCTTGCCAGAAACGATATTATCTAACTATGGCTACACCTTC	CASSLPETILSNYGYTF
.	TRBJ1-5	TRBV19	.	TGTGCCAGTAGCCGGGGACTCTTTACCCGGGGCAATCAGCCCCAGCATTTT	CASSRGLFTRGNQPQHF
.	TRBJ1-1	TRBV6-1	.	TGTGCCAGCAGTGATGGTAGATCTGGTGCGGGACGGAACACTGAAGCTTTCTTT	CASSDGRSGAGRNTEAFF
once	TRBJ1-1	TRBV7-9	.	TGTGCCAGCACCAAAAGCGGAGGTACTGAAGCTTTCTTT	CASTKSGGTEAFF
.	TRBJ2-3	TRBV5-1	TRBD2	TGCGCCAGCAGCTTGGTGGCTAGCGGGAGGGATACGCAGTATTTT	CASSLVASGRDTQYF
.	TRBJ2-7	TRBV7-9	.	TGTGCCAGCAGCCAAGGGAGCTACGAGCAGTACTTC	CASSQGSYEQYF
.	TRBJ2-3	TRBV6-1	TRBD1	TGTGCCAGCAGTGTCATTTGGACAGGATTGAGCACAGATACGCAGTATTTT	CASSVIWTGLSTDTQYF
.	TRBJ2-3	TRBV9	TRBD2	TGTGCCAGCAGCGTAGGCGGGAGGGATACGCAGTATTTT	CASSVGGRDTQYF
.	TRBJ2-5	TRBV7-9	TRBD1	TGTGCCAGCAGCCCTCCGGGACAGCAAGAGACCCAGTACTTC	CASSPPGQQETQYF
many	TRBJ2-3	TRBV19	TRBD1	TGTGCCAGTAGTACCCGGGACAGATTCACAGATACGCAGTATTTT	CASSTRDRFTDTQYF
.	TRBJ2-1	TRBV18	.	TGTGCCAGCTCACCACCGTTGCTAGCAGATGAGCAGTTCTTC	CASSPPLLADEQFF
.	TRBJ2-3	TRBV30	TRBD2	TGTGCCTGGAGTGTACAAGGACTAGCGGGAGGGTTAGATACGCAGTATTTT	CAWSVQGLAGGLDTQYF
.	TRBJ2-1	TRBV5-6	TRBD2	TGTGCCAGCAGCTTGTTCCCCCAGTTAGCGGGAGGAAATGAGCAGTTCTTC	CASSLFPQLAGGNEQFF
.	TRBJ1-6	TRBV19	.	TGTGCCAGTAGTATCGAGGTGCTCTATAATTCACCCCTCCACTTT	CASSIEVLYNSPLHF
.	TRBJ1-1	TRBV28	.	TGTGCCAGCAGTTTCTATGGGGGAAGGAGTACTGAAGCTTTCTTT	CASSFYGGRSTEAFF
.	TRBJ2-7	TRBV2	TRBD2	TGTGCCAGCAGTGAAGCAATCCTAGCGGGATACGAGCAGTACTTC	CASSEAILAGYEQYF
.	TRBJ2-3	TRBV5-1	.	TGCGCCAGCAGCCTTAGGTCTAGGGGCACAGATACGCAGTATTTT	CASSLRSRGTDTQYF
.	TRBJ2-3	TRBV9	TRBD1	TGTGCCAGCAGCGTTCGGGACAGGGGTGGTGATACGCAGTATTTT	CASSVRDRGGDTQYF
.	TRBJ2-3	TRBV27	.	TGTGCCAGCAGTTTGTGGGATGATGCCTATACGCAGTATTTT	CASSLWDDAYTQYF
few	TRBJ1-1	TRBV2	.	TGTGCCACCACTGCAGGCGGGAGCACTGAAGCTTTCTTT	CATTAGGSTEAFF
.	TRBJ2-7	TRBV4-2	.	TGTGCCAGCAGCCAAGGGAGTGAGCAGTACTTC	CASSQGSEQYF
.	TRBJ2-2	TRBV7-3	.	TGTGCCAGCAGCTTGGACAGACACACCGGGGAGCTGTTTTTT	CASSLDRHTGELFF
.	TRBJ2-5	TRBV7-9	.	TGTGCCAGCAGCTCCCCCTGGGAGACCCAGTACTTC	CASSSPWETQYF
.	TRBJ1-1	TRBV7-9	.	TGTGCCAGCAGCCTACTGGGGCACAACACTGAAGCTTTCTTT	CASSLLGHNTEAFF
.	TRBJ1-3	TRBV5-1	.	TGCGCCAGCAGCTTGGTTTCGGGGACTGGAAACACCATATATTTT	CASSLVSGTGNTIYF
once	TRBJ2-5	TRBV15	TRBD2	TGTGCCACCAGCAGAGACCTAGCGGGAGGGGTAGAGACCCAGTACTTC	CATSRDLAGGVETQYF
.	TRBJ2-5	TRBV6-5	.	TGTGCCAGCAGTGGACTGTTTCAAGAGACCCAGTACTTC	CASSGLFQETQYF